These 27 T cell receptor beta chains were all obtained from the same sample, sequenced in a study of human T cells and chemical hapten exposure. TCRdb re-analysed the RACE reads in MiXCR, keeping a single row per CDR3 protein. The sample carries 95,000 to 130,000 distinct CDR3 sequences, about 12% recorded once. Time point reported: patch test 1, 2 weeks after DPC sensitization. Treatment meaning: therapeutic diphenylcyclopropenone sensitization with weekly scalp DPC. Material: whole blood, obtained in connection with sensitization to the hapten diphenylcyclopropenone (DPC). These TCRs come from a woman aged 45-65 years with alopecia areata. Some clones in this sample may be carry-over from other donors' samples.

This clonotype was counted a few times. The V and J genes are TRBV6-4 and TRBJ2-2; D not resolved. V was shortened by 2 bases and J by 2 bases, with 3 bases between the two germline ends. CDR1 is MRHNA and CDR2 is SNTAGT in the germline V gene. The length of the CDR3 is 13 residues. The CDR3 reads CASSDVNTGELFF. The DNA of the CDR3 is TGTGCCAGCAGTGACGTTAACACCGGGGAGCTGTTTTTT.

A note on this clonotype: Just one base apart from a much larger clone, this may be a read error. The CDR3 bases are TGTGCCAGCAGCCAGGACAATGAGCAGTTCTTC. Its translation: CASSQDNEQFF. The chain combines TRBV28 with TRBJ2-1; D not resolved. Germline lookup yields CDR1 MDHEN and CDR2 SYDVKM. CDR3 size: 11 residues. V lost 6 bases and J 5 bases, leaving 5 bases between the germline ends.

This chain uses TRBV6-5 with TRBJ2-6; unclear D gene. Trimming took off 5 bases at V and 0 bases at J, with 8 bases between the two ends. The CDR3 runs 15 residues. The germline gives CDR1 MNHEY, CDR2 SVGAGI. CDR3 protein: CASSPLSSGANVLTF. In DNA form, the CDR3 reads TGTGCCAGCAGTCCCCTCAGCTCTGGGGCCAACGTCCTGACTTTC.

Only a few counts were recorded for this clonotype. The rearrangement uses TRBV6-6 and TRBJ2-7; TRBD2 agrees at 9 bases. The CDR3 spans 17 residues. With 0 bases clipped from V and 1 base from J, the junction kept 7 bases outside the gene matches. Germline CDR1 MNHNY, CDR2 SVGAGI (reference sequence). CDR3 amino acids: CASSYSVIAGDSYEQYF. In DNA, the CDR3 is TGTGCCAGCAGTTACTCGGTCATAGCGGGAGATTCCTACGAGCAGTACTTC.

A few counts support this clonotype. The gene calls are TRBV18 and TRBJ2-5; perhaps D is TRBD1 or TRBD2 (6 bases each). The CDR3 spans 14 residues. Germline V gene data show CDR1 as KGHSH and CDR2 as LQKENI. V was clipped by 1 base and J by 3 bases, with 9 bases between them. The CDR3 sequence: CASSPQGGEETQYF. In nucleotides, the CDR3 is TGTGCCAGCTCACCACAGGGGGGAGAAGAGACCCAGTACTTC.

Many counts were recorded for this clonotype. The chain employs TRBV5-4 and TRBJ1-1; D is perhaps TRBD1 (6 bases). The V gene's germline CDR1 is SGHNT and CDR2 YYREEE (reference sequence). The CDR3 is 14 amino acids. V was shortened by 4 bases and J by 1 base, with 11 bases between the two germline ends. CDR3: CASSQDSQNTEAFF. In nucleotides, the CDR3 is TGTGCCAGCAGCCAGGACAGCCAGAACACTGAAGCTTTCTTT.

This clonotype occurred many times. The chain recombines TRBV10-2 with TRBJ1-1; weak D call: TRBD1 (5 bases). The CDR3 totals 14 residues. With 4 bases removed from V and 1 base from J, the gap between germline ends came to 10 bases. Germline V gene data show CDR1 as WSHSY and CDR2 as SAAADI. The CDR3 loop reads CASSVPGRNTEAFF. In DNA form, the CDR3 reads TGCGCCAGCAGTGTACCGGGACGGAACACTGAAGCTTTCTTT.

There are many counts of this clonotype. The chain employs TRBV7-9 and TRBJ2-6; 7 nucleotides agree with TRBD2. J lost 2 bases, V lost 4 bases, and 5 bases had no gene match. This CDR3 region has 16 residues. The germline CDR1 and CDR2 sequences are SEHNR and FQNEAQ (reference sequence). CDR3 protein: CASSSGLVAGANVLTF. The CDR3 DNA reads as TGTGCCAGCAGCTCTGGACTAGTTGCTGGGGCCAACGTCCTGACTTTC. Filled out from reference TRBV7-9 and TRBJ2-6, the complete variable domain reads DTGVSQNPRHKITKRGQNVTFRCDPISEHNRLYWYRQTLGQGPEFLTYFQNEAQLEKSRLLSDRFSAERPKGSFSTLEIQRTEQGDSAMYLCASSSGLVAGANVLTFGAGSRLTVL.

The chain links TRBV11-2 to TRBJ2-3, with D tentatively TRBD1 or TRBD2 (5 bases each). Trimming stripped 5 bases from V and 6 bases from J, with 21 bases between. The CDR3 is 16 amino acids. Germline CDR1 SGHAT, CDR2 FQNNGV. The CDR3 DNA reads TGTGCCAGCAGCCTGCCACCGGGACCCCGAGCGGATACGCAGTATTTT. This encodes CASSLPPGPRADTQYF.

This clonotype has a count of ten or more. The chain has TRBV28 and TRBJ2-5, with 9 bases matching TRBD2. Germline-derived CDR1 and CDR2 are MDHEN and SYDVKM. V was pared by 7 bases and J by 7 bases, with 13 bases of the junction left unmatched. The CDR3 totals 15 residues. CDR3 sequence (DNA): TGTGCCAGCACCGAAGCGGGGGGCCTCTTTGGGACCCAGTACTTC. It is translated as CASTEAGGLFGTQYF.

The table lists this clonotype with many counts. CDR3 bases: TGTGCCAGCAGCCACAATTCAGGGGGTCGAAATGAAAAACTGTTTTTT. This codes for CASSHNSGGRNEKLFF. The rearrangement joins TRBV7-6 to TRBJ1-4; 7 nucleotides line up with TRBD1. Germline trimming cut 5 bases from V and 5 bases from J; bases unmatched to any gene: 11. The CDR3 totals 16 residues. Germline CDR1 and CDR2: SGHVS and FNYEAQ.

This clonotype was recorded many times. This rearrangement joins TRBV7-7 to TRBJ2-3; unclear D gene. V was trimmed by 3 bases and J by 5 bases, leaving 9 bases between them. Germline V gene lookup returns CDR1 SSHAT and CDR2 FNYEAQ (reference sequence). This CDR3 has 13 amino acids. CDR3: CASSFQTGDTQYF. The CDR3, as DNA: TGTGCCAGCAGCTTCCAGACGGGAGATACGCAGTATTTT.

The chain has TRBV20-1 and TRBJ2-7; no clear D. The CDR3 loop spans 13 amino acids. Per germline, CDR1 DFQATT and CDR2 SNEGSKA (reference sequence). Trimming cost V 6 bases and J 3 bases, with 15 bases left between them. CDR3 in DNA: TGCAGTGCCCCCCTATTGGACGGCTACGAGCAGTACTTC. Its protein product is CSAPLLDGYEQYF.

This clonotype has only a few counts. This chain links TRBV7-2 with TRBJ2-3, with TRBD1 matching 9 bases. The germline V gene encodes CDR1 SGHTA and CDR2 FQGNSA. This CDR3 contains 16 residues. V was clipped by 1 base and J by 0 bases; unmatched bases: 2. The CDR3 sequence is CASSLVGTGSTDTQYF. In nucleotides, the CDR3 is TGTGCCAGCAGCTTAGTTGGGACAGGGAGCACAGATACGCAGTATTTT.

This clonotype was seen more than once but under ten times. The V and J genes are TRBV12-3 or TRBV12-4 and TRBJ2-7; D unresolved. V shed 4 bases and J shed 5 bases, with 12 bases lying between them. This CDR3 has 13 amino acids. The CDR3 DNA is TGTGCCAGCAGTTATCTGGGTTCTAACGAGCAGTACTTC. This encodes CASSYLGSNEQYF.

This clonotype is medium-sized by share. The chain joins TRBV29-1 to TRBJ2-5; no definite D call. Trimming cost V 3 bases and J 2 bases, with 4 bases left between them. CDR1 and CDR2 from the germline V gene are SQVTM and ANQGSEA. The CDR3 runs to 11 residues. In DNA form, the CDR3 reads TGCAGCGTTGACAAGCAAGAGACCCAGTACTTC. This gives the protein CSVDKQETQYF. The full variable domain, with the rest looked up from reference TRBV29-1 and TRBJ2-5, is SAVISQKPSRDICQRGTSLTIQCQVDSQVTMMFWYRQQPGQSLTLIATANQGSEATYESGFVIDKFPISRPNLTFSTLTVSNMSPEDSSIYLCSVDKQETQYFGPGTRLLVL.

Only a few counts were recorded for this clonotype. The rearrangement links TRBV7-2 to TRBJ2-2; the match to TRBD1 covers 7 bases. Germline loops: CDR1 SGHTA, CDR2 FQGNSA. Losses at the gene ends were 8 bases for V and 2 bases for J; bases not matched to a gene: 2. This CDR3 spans 13 amino acids. CDR3 amino acids: CASLGGNTGELFF. CDR3 nucleotides: TGTGCCAGCCTAGGGGGCAACACCGGGGAGCTGTTTTTT.

Ten or more counts support this clonotype. The V and J genes are TRBV2 and TRBJ1-2; D perhaps matches TRBD1 (6 bases). The CDR3 has 13 residues. Germline V gives CDR1 SNHLY, CDR2 FYNNEI. Trimming stripped 4 bases from V and 4 bases from J, with 10 bases between. The CDR3 DNA reads TGTGCCAGCAGTGGGGGGCCAATCTATGGCTACACCTTC. Its protein product is CASSGGPIYGYTF.

This chain joins TRBV4-1 and TRBJ2-1; the D is unclear. Looked up from germline, CDR1 is MGHRA and CDR2 is YSYEKL. Trimming left V 1 base short and J 0 bases short, with 10 bases between. This CDR3 region has 16 residues. The CDR3 bases are TGCGCCAGCAGCCAAGCCAGCTCTTTCTCCTACAATGAGCAGTTCTTC. Translating it yields CASSQASSFSYNEQFF.

This clonotype showed up just a few times. The chain links TRBV7-2 to TRBJ2-5; TRBD1 is a possible D gene (5 bases). The CDR3 is made up of 17 amino acids. V shed 2 bases and J shed 3 bases, with 19 bases lying between them. Germline V gene lookup returns CDR1 SGHTA and CDR2 FQGNSA. The CDR3 sequence: CASSLLEVTALKETQYF. For the CDR3, the DNA is TGTGCCAGCAGCTTACTTGAAGTGACAGCTTTGAAAGAGACCCAGTACTTC.

This clonotype was recorded at least ten times. The CDR3 spells CASSPENTQYF. As DNA, the CDR3 is TGTGCCAGCAGCCCGGAAAATACGCAGTATTTT. The chain uses TRBV28 and TRBJ2-3; no definite D call. The CDR3 contains 11 residues. Trimming removed 6 bases from V and 7 bases from J, with 8 bases in between. Germline V CDR1 and CDR2: MDHEN, SYDVKM.

This chain joins TRBV28 and TRBJ1-5; the D gene is possibly TRBD1 (5 bases). CDR3 length: 16 amino acids. Germline V lookup: CDR1 MDHEN, CDR2 SYDVKM. The germline V and J ends were trimmed by 3 bases and 5 bases, with 17 bases remaining between them. Here the CDR3 DNA reads TGTGCCAGCAGTTTGGAAGGGCAGGGTCATCATCAGCCCCAGCATTTT. Protein: CASSLEGQGHHQPQHF.

This clonotype was seen ten or more times. The CDR3, as DNA: TGTGCCAGCAGTGCCCTCCAGGCAGGGCACTATGGCTACACCTTC. It yields the protein CASSALQAGHYGYTF. V and J are TRBV28 and TRBJ1-2; tentative D call: TRBD1 (5 bases). V dropped 5 bases and J dropped 3 bases, with 16 bases sitting between them. There are 15 residues in the CDR3. Germline CDR1 is MDHEN and CDR2 is SYDVKM.

On this clonotype: A much larger clonotype is one base distant, so this may be a read error. The DNA for the CDR3 is TGTGCCAGCGCCCATGATGCCCGGGGGACTGAAGCTTTCTTT. Its protein is CASAHDARGTEAFF. This chain connects TRBV6-2 or TRBV6-3 to TRBJ1-1, with D tentatively TRBD1 (5 bases). The CDR3 extends over 14 amino acids. With 8 bases removed from V and 5 bases from J, the gap between germline ends came to 18 bases. From germline, CDR1 is MNHEY and CDR2 SVGEGT.

The genes are TRBV2 and TRBJ2-3; tentatively, D is TRBD1 (5 bases). Trimming removed 8 bases at V and 3 bases at J, with 9 bases between. Germline lookup yields CDR1 SNHLY and CDR2 FYNNEI. The CDR3 loop spans 12 amino acids. CDR3 coding DNA: TGTGCCAGCTACCGACAGACAGATACGCAGTATTTT. This codes for CASYRQTDTQYF.

The CDR3 DNA reads as TGTGCCAGCAGTTTTCCGGGACAGGGGCCCCAAAGGCGCGCCGGGGAGCTGTTTTTT. It is translated as CASSFPGQGPQRRAGELFF. The chain links TRBV7-6 to TRBJ2-2, with 10 bases aligning to TRBD1. Germline V gene lookup returns CDR1 SGHVS and CDR2 FNYEAQ. This CDR3 contains 19 residues. The V segment lost 6 bases and the J segment 6 bases; nucleotides outside the gene matches: 19.

This clonotype came up a few times. The rearrangement links TRBV28 to TRBJ2-7; D gene ambiguous. This CDR3 is 12 amino acids long. Trimming left V 1 base short and J 3 bases short, with 4 bases between. Looked up from germline, CDR1 is MDHEN and CDR2 is SYDVKM. The CDR3 loop reads CASSLLNYEQYF. The CDR3 nucleotides read TGTGCCAGCAGTTTATTGAACTACGAGCAGTACTTC. Full variable domain (missing parts from reference TRBV28 and TRBJ2-7): DVKVTQSSRYLVKRTGEKVFLECVQDMDHENMFWYRQDPGLGLRLIYFSYDVKMKEKGDIPEGYSVSREKKERFSLILESASTNQTSMYLCASSLLNYEQYFGPGTRLTVT.